This TCR beta chain was sequenced for a study of T-cell reconstitution after alpha-beta-depleted transplantation in children. V was clipped by 4 bases and J by 0 bases, with 10 bases between them. This CDR3 is built from 14 residues. Germline-derived CDR1 and CDR2 are SQVTM and ANQGSEA. Study-wide findings and caveats: Expanded clones from the graft, numbering several hundred, reportedly supplied alpha-beta T cells about two months after transplant.

Preparation of the TCRbeta library involved a method that used unique molecular identifiers. MiXCR was run by TCRdb on the PCR reads, yielding one entry per CDR3 protein. The sample lists hundreds of thousands of distinct CDR3 sequences; about an eighth were seen once. At least ten counts were recorded for this clonotype. The antigen is not known. The receptor was derived from a girl aged 2-15 years with congenital amegakaryocytic thrombocytopenia, due to receive a stem cell transplant. The genes are TRBV29-1 and TRBJ2-1; D uncertain. The sample here was PBMCs, taken before TCRalphabeta/CD19-depleted stem cell transplant. The CDR3 nucleotides read TGCAGCGTTGTAGGCATTCGCTCCTACAATGAGCAGTTCTTC. This encodes CSVVGIRSYNEQFF.